Given below is one TCR beta chain in context. Its specificity is not known. With 4 bases removed from V and 0 bases from J, the gap between germline ends came to 9 bases. The CDR3 sequence is 13 residues long. Germline assignment: CDR1 GTSNPN and CDR2 SVGIG (reference sequence). The record originates from a study of cytomegalovirus exposure and HLA in healthy donors. Regarding the study as a whole: DRB1 showed the most TCR associations and HLA-C the fewest in a later analysis, as rates varied by HLA locus. HLA alleles showed associations with about 15,000 TCR beta sequences in a later analysis, at a 0.05 false discovery rate.

Vbeta (60) and Jbeta (13) primers were used in the PCR. The repertoire was sequenced with immunoSEQ multiplex PCR; TCRdb's copy has only in-frame clones and lacks some. The sample includes fewer than 200,000 clones, approximately 80% seen only once; the top ten take about 2%. The chain couples TRBV30 to TRBJ1-1, with D perhaps TRBD1 (6 bases). The clonotype was recovered from a woman aged 30 to 39 in good health and CMV-seronegative. Sequenced: PBMCs. CDR3 protein: CAWKTGLNTEAFF. CDR3 nucleotides: TGTGCCTGGAAAACAGGGCTGAACACTGAAGCTTTCTTT.